This TCR beta chain was identified during a study of blood T cell repertoires in COVID-19 (dated by TCRdb to 2020 to 2021). With respect to the entire study: Samples covering the acute and convalescent phases of COVID-19 were provided by collaborators in the United States, Italy and Spain. The repertoires were released in a freely available public database meant as a resource for research on the immune response to SARS-CoV-2. The samples were drawn from two sources: the first 160 participants of the ongoing ImmuneRACE study, and 1,200 or so subjects contributed by 6 global collaborators. Where HLA class I and class II types were available, the types were taken from metadata supplied by the sample provider, not from assay-based typing. The dataset comprised deeply sampled blood TCRbeta repertoires from subjects exposed to, actively infected with, or recovered from COVID-19. The sample metadata nearly always contained a de-identified subject ID, COVID-19 status, age in years and sex. The prospective study material was composed of cDNA or gDNA derived from T cells, B-cell-depleted T cells, or PBMCs.

General findings and caveats noted by the study authors: Clinical and demographic metadata were provided uncurated, with the amount varying by source and participant.

V loses 4 bases at its end and J loses 3 bases; junction bases beyond the gene matches: 5. Taken from cysteine to phenylalanine, the CDR3 has 15 residues. This entry keeps only the CDR3 DNA: 45 bases, framed from base 1. CDR1 LGHDT and CDR2 YNNKEL are derived from the germline V gene (reference sequence). About this clone itself: No cognate antigen has been identified for it. Nothing much larger sits one base from this clone, and base qualities are not available.

Each collaborating institution followed its own protocols to collect whole blood in K2EDTA tubes. For TCRbeta analysis, collaborators shipped samples in one of three forms: frozen whole blood, isolated PBMCs, or DNA extracted from either of those sample types. The immunoSEQ Assay, a bias-controlled multiplex PCR, was used to amplify TCRbeta CDR3 regions from genomic DNA. As for the authors' bioinformatics: Nucleated cell counts per sample were estimated from amplification of reference gene primers within the assay. To quantify the absolute abundance of each unique TCRbeta CDR3 rearrangement, sequence reads were collapsed and filtered. Productive Simpson clonality was computed per sample as the square root of Simpson's diversity index over productive rearrangements. Here the immuneACCESS table is served through TCRdb, limited to in-frame sequences with V and J called. Missing clones are a known gap in these copies; in checked studies unresolved V genes cover under half, and the rest lacks a known reason. D and trimming were read from the DNA, whereas the V and J calls and clone size are those reported in that table. Counted in this sample were 150,000 or so clones; 85% to 90% of them appeared once. Roughly 2% of the sample is in the top ten clones.

The sample taken for sequencing was peripheral blood. This receptor was identified in a human donor in a cohort sampled during active COVID-19. The chain links TRBV3-1 (or the pseudogene TRBV3-2) with TRBJ2-2, with 7 middle bases fitting TRBD2. The DNA reads TGTGCCAGCAGCCCTCGTGGGGGGGACACCGGGGAGCTGTTTTTT. It encodes CASSPRGGDTGELFF.